This TCR beta chain is from a study of graft-versus-host responses after intestinal transplantation. Per the germline V gene, CDR1 is SGHNT and CDR2 is YYREEE (reference sequence). The length of the CDR3 is 15 residues. Trimming left V 4 bases short and J 2 bases short, with 14 bases between. TCRdb's copy holds only in-frame clones and misses some; the assay was immunoSEQ multiplex PCR. The sample holds about 10,000 clones, 80% to 95% seen once. Of note for this clone: As yet, its antigen is unknown.

Study-level points and caveats: In patients with graft-donor T cell macrochimerism, allograft graft-versus-host to host-versus-graft clonal ratios were high. GvH clones turned up in recipient marrow; some had shown up first in ileum or blood.

The sample was PBMCs, taken roughly 6 weeks after intestinal transplantation. The chain joins TRBV5-4 to TRBJ2-3; possibly TRBD1 or TRBD2 for D (5 bases each). The sequence derives from a human patient who received an intestinal transplant, so some T cells may come from the graft donor. CDR3: CASSPGTQSTDTQYF. The CDR3 bases are TGTGCCAGCAGCCCCGGGACCCAGTCCACAGATACGCAGTATTTT.